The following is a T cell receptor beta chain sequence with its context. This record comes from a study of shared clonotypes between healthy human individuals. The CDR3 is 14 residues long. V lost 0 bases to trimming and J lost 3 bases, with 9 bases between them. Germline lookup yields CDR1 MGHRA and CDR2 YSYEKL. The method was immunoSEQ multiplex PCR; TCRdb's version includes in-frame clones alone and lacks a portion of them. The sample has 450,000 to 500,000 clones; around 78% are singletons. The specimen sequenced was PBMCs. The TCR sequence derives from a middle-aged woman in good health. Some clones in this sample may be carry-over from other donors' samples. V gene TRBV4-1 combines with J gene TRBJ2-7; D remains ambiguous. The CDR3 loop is CASSQELNHYEQYF. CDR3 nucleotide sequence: TGCGCCAGCAGCCAAGAGTTGAACCACTACGAGCAGTACTTC.